The 23 T cell receptor beta chains below come from one sample, sequenced in a study of naive and memory T cell subsets. The beta constant-region primer was an equimolar mix of two oligonucleotides covering TRBC1 and TRBC2. Four rounds of PCR amplified the ligated cDNA using nested alpha and beta constant-region primers plus SP2. MiXCR, run by TCRdb on the UMI-ligation and nested PCR reads, gives a single entry per CDR3 protein. The sample shows roughly 130,000 distinct CDR3 sequences, 36% of them seen only once. The specimen was central memory CD4+ T cells from blood. Every receptor here comes from a human donor in good health.

The chain recombines TRBV28 with TRBJ2-7; D gene unclear. CDR1 and CDR2 from the germline V gene are MDHEN and SYDVKM. The CDR3 runs 14 residues. V shed 5 bases and J shed 1 base, with 12 bases lying between them. The CDR3 region is CASSGVMWSYEQYF. The CDR3 bases are TGTGCCAGCAGTGGGGTGATGTGGTCCTACGAGCAGTACTTC.

This clonotype appeared a few times. The chain is built from TRBV20-1 and TRBJ2-1, with D perhaps matching TRBD2 (5 bases). Germline CDR1 is DFQATT and CDR2 is SNEGSKA (reference sequence). Trimming took 0 bases from V and 2 from J, leaving 14 bases between them. This CDR3 has 16 residues. CDR3 in amino acids: CSARDRRTLTYNEQFF. DNA for the CDR3: TGCAGTGCTAGAGATCGGAGGACTTTGACCTACAATGAGCAGTTCTTC.

The chain has TRBV5-1 and TRBJ2-4; tentatively, D is TRBD2 (5 bases). Looked up from germline, CDR1 is SGHRS and CDR2 is YFSETQ. V lost 0 bases, J lost 6 bases, and 16 bases lay in between. This CDR3 has 16 residues. The CDR3 region has the DNA TGCGCCAGCAGCTTGGGTAGCGTGAACGGTGGAAACATTCAGTACTTC. Translation gives CASSLGSVNGGNIQYF.

The J gene is TRBJ2-5, the V gene TRBV9; perhaps TRBD2 as D (6 bases). V shed 0 bases and J shed 4 bases, with 13 bases lying between them. The germline gives CDR1 SGDLS, CDR2 YYNGEE. The CDR3 runs 15 residues. CDR3: CASSVDRRARETQYF. The CDR3 nucleotides are TGTGCCAGCAGCGTAGACAGGAGGGCCCGAGAGACCCAGTACTTC.

This rearrangement joins TRBV28 to TRBJ1-5; possibly TRBD1 for D (6 bases). Germline assignment: CDR1 MDHEN and CDR2 SYDVKM. This CDR3 has 13 amino acids. V was shortened by 6 bases and J by 3 bases, with 9 bases between the two germline ends. In nucleotides, the CDR3 is TGTGCCAGCAGCGACAGGAACAATCAGCCCCAGCATTTT. This sequence encodes CASSDRNNQPQHF. The whole variable domain, filled in from reference TRBV28 and TRBJ1-5, reads DVKVTQSSRYLVKRTGEKVFLECVQDMDHENMFWYRQDPGLGLRLIYFSYDVKMKEKGDIPEGYSVSREKKERFSLILESASTNQTSMYLCASSDRNNQPQHFGDGTRLSIL.

The chain couples TRBV28 to TRBJ1-1; maybe TRBD1 (5 bases). CDR1 MDHEN and CDR2 SYDVKM come from the germline V gene. The CDR3 runs to 14 residues. The CDR3 spells CASLGSGGETEAFF. In DNA, the CDR3 is TGTGCTTCTCTGGGGTCCGGGGGAGAGACTGAAGCTTTCTTT.

V usage is TRBV5-1 and J usage is TRBJ2-7, with D tentatively TRBD1 (5 bases). CDR3 length: 14 amino acids. V was pared by 4 bases and J by 5 bases, with 16 bases between. Germline CDR1 reads SGHRS; CDR2 reads YFSETQ. For the CDR3, the DNA is TGCGCCAGCAGCCCCCAGGCAGGGCGACACGAGCAGTACTTC. It is translated as CASSPQAGRHEQYF.

This clonotype was observed a few times. The chain couples TRBV6-1 to TRBJ2-4, with D unclear. Germline CDR1 is MNHNS and CDR2 is SASEGT. V lost 6 bases and J 0 bases, leaving 12 bases between the germline ends. The CDR3 loop spans 15 amino acids. CDR3 nucleotide sequence: TGTGCCAGCAGACCTCTCAGACTAGCCAAAAACATTCAGTACTTC. Translated, it gives CASRPLRLAKNIQYF.

The chain is built from TRBV12-3 or TRBV12-4 and TRBJ2-2; D not resolved. The CDR3 runs 15 residues. Trimming took off 4 bases at V and 1 base at J, with 10 bases between the two ends. CDR3 bases: TGTGCCAGCAGTTCCTTAGCCGGGAACACCGGGGAGCTGTTTTTT. Its protein product is CASSSLAGNTGELFF.

The chain is built from TRBV6-5 and TRBJ1-6; D not resolved. The CDR3 contains 15 residues. The ends were cut back, 3 bases at V and 6 bases at J, with 12 bases in the middle. The germline V gene encodes CDR1 MNHEY and CDR2 SVGAGI. The CDR3 sequence: CASSYSSAINSPLHF. CDR3 bases: TGTGCCAGCAGTTATTCGTCTGCTATTAATTCACCCCTCCACTTT.

The chain links TRBV20-1 to TRBJ2-7, with 9 positions matching TRBD2. Per germline, CDR1 DFQATT and CDR2 SNEGSKA (reference sequence). The CDR3 loop spans 14 amino acids. V lost 6 bases to trimming and J lost 2 bases; unmatched junction nucleotides: 8. CDR3 sequence: CSAYSGRETYEQYF. The CDR3 region has the DNA TGCAGTGCCTATAGCGGGAGAGAAACCTACGAGCAGTACTTC.

The V call is TRBV5-4, the J call TRBJ2-5; tentative D call: TRBD1 (6 bases). Trimming took 4 bases from V and 5 from J, leaving 18 bases between them. CDR1 is SGHNT, CDR2 YYREEE, per germline (reference sequence). The CDR3 runs to 15 residues. CDR3 DNA sequence: TGTGCCAGCAGCACCCTGCAGGGGTTGGGCGAGACCCAGTACTTC. Its protein product is CASSTLQGLGETQYF. The complete variable domain, with remaining parts taken from reference TRBV5-4 and TRBJ2-5, reads ETGVTQSPTHLIKTRGQQVTLRCSSQSGHNTVSWYQQALGQGPQFIFQYYREEENGRGNFPPRFSGLQFPNYSSELNVNALELDDSALYLCASSTLQGLGETQYFGPGTRLLVL.

CDR3 DNA sequence: TGTGCCAGCAGCCAATCTCAGGGGATGACCTACGAGCAGTACTTC. Residues: CASSQSQGMTYEQYF. This rearrangement joins TRBV3-1 to TRBJ2-7; tentatively, D is TRBD1 (6 bases). This CDR3 contains 15 residues. Germline CDR1 is LGHDT and CDR2 is YNNKEL (reference sequence). The V end was cut by 2 bases, the J end by 2 bases, with 13 bases between.

V gene TRBV5-1 combines with J gene TRBJ2-1; 8 bases fit TRBD2. J was trimmed by 6 bases and V by 0 bases; bases with no gene match: 2. Per the germline V gene, CDR1 is SGHRS and CDR2 is YFSETQ. This CDR3 contains 14 residues. The CDR3 DNA reads TGCGCCAGCAGCTTGGTAGCGGGAACCAATGAGCAGTTCTTC. Translating gives CASSLVAGTNEQFF.

The chain joins TRBV12-3 or TRBV12-4 to TRBJ1-5, with no clear D. With 3 bases removed from V and 3 bases from J, the gap between germline ends came to 12 bases. CDR3 size: 15 residues. The CDR3 region is CASSLGAGSNQPQHF. The CDR3 DNA sequence: TGTGCCAGCAGTTTGGGAGCGGGATCCAATCAGCCCCAGCATTTT.

This chain connects TRBV5-4 to TRBJ2-4; tentative D call: TRBD1 (6 bases). V gave up 0 bases and J gave up 8 bases, with 12 bases separating them. Germline CDR1 and CDR2: SGHNT and YYREEE (reference sequence). The CDR3 covers 14 residues. In DNA form, the CDR3 reads TGTGCCAGCAGCTTGGAAGCTCGGACAGACATTCAGTACTTC. This translates into CASSLEARTDIQYF.

This clonotype turned up a few times. The V gene is TRBV15, the J gene TRBJ2-7, with D perhaps TRBD2 (6 bases). The germline CDR1 and CDR2 sequences are LNHNV and YYDKDF (reference sequence). CDR3 size: 14 residues. V shed 1 base and J shed 5 bases, with 12 bases lying between them. The DNA for the CDR3 is TGTGCCACCAGCAGAGCGGGGACTGTACACGAGCAGTACTTC. This sequence encodes CATSRAGTVHEQYF.

This chain joins TRBV13 and TRBJ1-2; D call uncertain. Trimming shortened V by 7 bases and J by 7 bases, and 19 bases separated the two germline ends. This CDR3 region has 14 residues. CDR1 PRHDT and CDR2 FYEKMQ come from the germline V gene (reference sequence). Here the CDR3 reads CASNEPRENIGYTF. CDR3 DNA sequence: TGTGCCAGCAACGAACCCAGAGAAAACATTGGCTACACCTTC.

The J gene is TRBJ2-5, the V gene TRBV4-3; 10 positions agree with TRBD2. CDR3 size: 16 residues. With V trimmed by 0 bases and J by 4 bases, 5 bases remained unmatched. Germline V gene lookup returns CDR1 LGHNA and CDR2 YSLEER. The CDR3 protein is CASSQDAAGGGETQYF. CDR3 bases: TGCGCCAGCAGCCAAGACGCAGCGGGAGGGGGAGAGACCCAGTACTTC.

The CDR3 here is CASGNRWDGELFF. The CDR3 DNA is TGTGCCAGTGGTAATCGGTGGGACGGGGAGCTGTTTTTT. V is TRBV19 and J is TRBJ2-2; no reliable D call. Germline-derived CDR1 and CDR2 are LNHDA and SQIVND (reference sequence). This CDR3 has 13 amino acids. The germline V and J ends were trimmed by 8 bases and 7 bases, with 14 bases remaining between them.

The rearrangement uses TRBV2 and TRBJ2-1; 16 nucleotides line up with TRBD2. This CDR3 has 17 residues. Trimming cost V 7 bases and J 4 bases; bases outside gene matches: 7. The germline gives CDR1 SNHLY, CDR2 FYNNEI. The CDR3 region is CASKPGLAGGPYNEQFF. The CDR3 DNA reads TGTGCCAGCAAACCGGGACTAGCGGGAGGGCCTTACAATGAGCAGTTCTTC.

This clonotype was detected a few times. V usage is TRBV7-8 and J usage is TRBJ1-6, with D perhaps matching TRBD1 (5 bases). The CDR3 is 15 amino acids. V was pared by 1 base and J by 9 bases, with 13 bases between. From germline, CDR1 is SGHVS and CDR2 FQNEAQ. CDR3: CASSLVWQGGSPLHF. CDR3 sequence (DNA): TGTGCCAGCAGCTTAGTTTGGCAGGGAGGTTCACCCCTCCACTTT.

The chain couples TRBV9 to TRBJ2-3, with 11 bases fitting TRBD2. The CDR3 consists of 16 residues. In germline, CDR1 is SGDLS, CDR2 YYNGEE. J was trimmed by 6 bases and V by 4 bases; bases with no gene match: 10. CDR3 region: CASSPGTSGRGDTQYF. The CDR3 region has the DNA TGTGCCAGCAGCCCTGGGACTAGCGGTCGCGGGGATACGCAGTATTTT.